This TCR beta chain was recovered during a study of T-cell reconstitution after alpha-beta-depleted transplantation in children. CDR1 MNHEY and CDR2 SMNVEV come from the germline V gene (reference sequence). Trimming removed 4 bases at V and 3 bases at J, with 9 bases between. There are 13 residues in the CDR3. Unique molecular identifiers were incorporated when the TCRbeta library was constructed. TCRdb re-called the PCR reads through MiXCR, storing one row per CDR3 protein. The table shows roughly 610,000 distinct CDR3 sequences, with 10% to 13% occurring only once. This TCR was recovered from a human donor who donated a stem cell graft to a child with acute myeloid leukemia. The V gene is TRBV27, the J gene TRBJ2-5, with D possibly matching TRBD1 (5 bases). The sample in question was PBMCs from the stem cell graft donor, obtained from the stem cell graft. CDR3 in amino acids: CASSWSGKETQYF. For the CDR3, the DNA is TGTGCCAGCAGTTGGTCAGGGAAAGAGACCCAGTACTTC.